This is a list of T cell receptor beta chains from one sample in a study of blood T cell repertoires in COVID-19. Sequenced by immunoSEQ multiplex PCR; TCRdb stores in-frame clones only, minus some. The table has about 150,000 clones, around 78% seen once. The sequencing input was peripheral blood. All receptors come from a man at least 80 years old with acute or convalescent COVID-19. Each CDR3 is given with its conserved first and last residue. D genes are given only for firm matches. Expanded clones get a size class; other rows say once, few or many, or leave the size out.

V,size,D,J,CDR3,DNA
TRBV7-9,NA,NA,TRBJ1-4,CASSLRLGDEKLFF,TGTGCCAGCAGCCTTAGGTTGGGAGATGAAAAACTGTTTTTT
TRBV6-5,once,NA,TRBJ1-3,CASSYSVGGGGNTIYF,TGTGCCAGCAGTTACTCAGTCGGGGGGGGTGGAAACACCATATATTTT
TRBV7-3,NA,NA,TRBJ1-2,CASSLLGGNYGYTF,TGTGCCAGCAGCTTATTGGGGGGTAACTATGGCTACACCTTC
TRBV9,NA,NA,TRBJ1-2,CASSYTTENYGYTF,TGTGCCAGCAGCTACACGACAGAGAACTATGGCTACACCTTC
TRBV24-1,many,TRBD1,TRBJ2-2,CATSRSGTGGLDTGELFF,TGTGCCACCAGTCGTTCCGGGACAGGGGGTTTGGACACCGGGGAGCTGTTTTTT
TRBV11-2,NA,NA,TRBJ2-4,CASSLRRTERAKNIQYF,TGTGCCAGCAGCCTTAGACGGACAGAAAGAGCCAAAAACATTCAGTACTTC
TRBV28,once,TRBD1,TRBJ1-1,CASSLTGGGDSPEAFF,TGTGCCAGCAGTTTGACAGGGGGCGGAGATTCCCCTGAAGCTTTCTTT
TRBV7-3,once,TRBD1,TRBJ1-6,CASSPGQGSSPLHF,TGTGCCAGCAGCCCCGGACAGGGAAGTTCACCCCTCCACTTT
TRBV24-1,few,NA,TRBJ2-1,CATSDRQGRVNEQFF,TGTGCCACCAGTGACCGTCAGGGGCGTGTGAATGAGCAGTTCTTC
TRBV7-2,NA,NA,TRBJ1-2,CASSSLSRGYGYTF,TGTGCCAGCAGCTCTCTCAGCCGGGGCTATGGCTACACCTTC
TRBV6-5,once,TRBD1,TRBJ1-1,CASRPGQGLNTEAFF,TGTGCCAGCAGACCTGGACAGGGTTTGAACACTGAAGCTTTCTTT
TRBV24-1,NA,NA,TRBJ2-3,CATGQSTDTQYF,TGTGCCACCGGGCAGAGCACAGATACGCAGTATTTT